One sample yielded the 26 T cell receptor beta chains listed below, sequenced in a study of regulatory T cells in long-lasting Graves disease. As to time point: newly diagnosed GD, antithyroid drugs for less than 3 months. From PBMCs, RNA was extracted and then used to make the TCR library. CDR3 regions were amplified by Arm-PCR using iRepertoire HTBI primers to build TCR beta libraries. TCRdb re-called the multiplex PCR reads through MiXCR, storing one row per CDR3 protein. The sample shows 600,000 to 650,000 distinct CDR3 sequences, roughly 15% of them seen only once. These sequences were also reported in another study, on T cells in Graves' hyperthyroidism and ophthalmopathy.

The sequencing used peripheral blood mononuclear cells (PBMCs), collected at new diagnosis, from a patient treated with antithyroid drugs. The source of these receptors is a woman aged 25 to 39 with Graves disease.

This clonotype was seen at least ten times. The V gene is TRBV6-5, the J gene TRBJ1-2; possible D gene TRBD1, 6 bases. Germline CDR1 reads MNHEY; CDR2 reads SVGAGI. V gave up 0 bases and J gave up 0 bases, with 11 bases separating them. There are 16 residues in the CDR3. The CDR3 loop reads CASSYSGQLANYGYTF. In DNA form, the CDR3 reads TGTGCCAGCAGTTACTCCGGACAGCTCGCTAACTATGGCTACACCTTC.

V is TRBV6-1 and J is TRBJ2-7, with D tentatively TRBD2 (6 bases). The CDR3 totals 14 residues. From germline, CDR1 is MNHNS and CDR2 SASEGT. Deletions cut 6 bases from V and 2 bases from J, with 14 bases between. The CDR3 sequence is CASSTAGLPYEQYF. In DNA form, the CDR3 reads TGTGCCAGCAGCACAGCGGGCCTGCCCTACGAGCAGTACTTC.

CDR3 amino acids: CSVEYGTGNEGAMDTQYF. The CDR3 DNA is TGCAGCGTTGAGTACGGGACAGGGAACGAGGGTGCTATGGATACGCAGTATTTT. The chain joins TRBV29-1 to TRBJ2-3, with 9 bases aligning to TRBD1. Germline CDR1 and CDR2: SQVTM and ANQGSEA. The CDR3 totals 18 residues. The V and J ends lost 3 bases and 6 bases, in that order; junction bases with no gene match: 19.

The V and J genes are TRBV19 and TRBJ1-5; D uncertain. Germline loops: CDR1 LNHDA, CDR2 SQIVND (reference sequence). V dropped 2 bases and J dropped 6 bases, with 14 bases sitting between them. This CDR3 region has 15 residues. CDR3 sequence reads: CASSITNGIFQPQHF. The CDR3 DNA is TGTGCCAGTAGTATAACGAACGGTATTTTTCAGCCCCAGCATTTT. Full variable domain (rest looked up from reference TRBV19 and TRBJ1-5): DGGITQSPKYLFRKEGQNVTLSCEQNLNHDAMYWYRQDPGQGLRLIYYSQIVNDFQKGDIAEGYSVSREKKESFPLTVTSAQKNPTAFYLCASSITNGIFQPQHFGDGTRLSIL.

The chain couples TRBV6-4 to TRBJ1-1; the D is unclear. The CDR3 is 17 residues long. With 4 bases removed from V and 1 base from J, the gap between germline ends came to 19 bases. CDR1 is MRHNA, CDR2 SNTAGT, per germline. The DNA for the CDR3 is TGTGCCAGCAGTGTGCCAGAGACTAATTTTCGGAACACTGAAGCTTTCTTT. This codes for CASSVPETNFRNTEAFF.

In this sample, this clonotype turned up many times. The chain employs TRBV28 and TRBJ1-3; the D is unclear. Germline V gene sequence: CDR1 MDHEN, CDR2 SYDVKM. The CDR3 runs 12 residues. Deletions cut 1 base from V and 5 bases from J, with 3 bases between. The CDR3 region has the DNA TGTGCCAGCAGTTTATCTAGAAACACCATATATTTT. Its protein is CASSLSRNTIYF. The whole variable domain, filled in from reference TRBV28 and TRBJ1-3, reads DVKVTQSSRYLVKRTGEKVFLECVQDMDHENMFWYRQDPGLGLRLIYFSYDVKMKEKGDIPEGYSVSREKKERFSLILESASTNQTSMYLCASSLSRNTIYFGEGSWLTVV.

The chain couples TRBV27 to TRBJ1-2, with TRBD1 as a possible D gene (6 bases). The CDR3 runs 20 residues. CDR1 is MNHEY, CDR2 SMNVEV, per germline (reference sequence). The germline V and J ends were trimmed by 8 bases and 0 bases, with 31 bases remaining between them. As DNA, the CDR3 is TGTGCCAGCCGGTCAACCCTACAAATATTAACAGGGCCGGCTAACTATGGCTACACCTTC. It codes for CASRSTLQILTGPANYGYTF.

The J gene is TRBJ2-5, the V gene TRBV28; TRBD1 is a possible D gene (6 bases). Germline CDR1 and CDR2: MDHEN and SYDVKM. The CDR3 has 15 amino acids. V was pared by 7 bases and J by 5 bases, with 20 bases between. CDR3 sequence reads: CASKGFPTGTETQYF. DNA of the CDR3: TGTGCCAGCAAAGGGTTCCCCACAGGGACGGAGACCCAGTACTTC.

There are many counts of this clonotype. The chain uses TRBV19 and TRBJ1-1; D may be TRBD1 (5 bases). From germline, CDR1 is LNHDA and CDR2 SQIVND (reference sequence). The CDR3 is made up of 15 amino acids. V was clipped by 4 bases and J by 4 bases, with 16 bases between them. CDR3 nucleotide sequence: TGTGCCAGTAGTAATACGGGAGCAGGGAGCACTGAAGCTTTCTTT. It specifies CASSNTGAGSTEAFF. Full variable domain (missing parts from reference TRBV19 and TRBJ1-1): DGGITQSPKYLFRKEGQNVTLSCEQNLNHDAMYWYRQDPGQGLRLIYYSQIVNDFQKGDIAEGYSVSREKKESFPLTVTSAQKNPTAFYLCASSNTGAGSTEAFFGQGTRLTVV.

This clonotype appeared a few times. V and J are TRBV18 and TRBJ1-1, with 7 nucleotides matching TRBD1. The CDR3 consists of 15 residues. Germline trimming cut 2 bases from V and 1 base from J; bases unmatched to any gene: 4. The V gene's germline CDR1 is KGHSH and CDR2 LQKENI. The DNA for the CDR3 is TGTGCCAGCTCACCAAGGGACAGCGGGAACACTGAAGCTTTCTTT. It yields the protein CASSPRDSGNTEAFF.

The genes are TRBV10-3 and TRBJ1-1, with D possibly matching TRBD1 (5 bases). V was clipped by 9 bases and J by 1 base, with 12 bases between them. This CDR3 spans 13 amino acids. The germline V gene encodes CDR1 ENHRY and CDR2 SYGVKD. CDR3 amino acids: CAIKDIENTEAFF. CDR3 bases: TGTGCCATTAAGGACATCGAGAACACTGAAGCTTTCTTT.

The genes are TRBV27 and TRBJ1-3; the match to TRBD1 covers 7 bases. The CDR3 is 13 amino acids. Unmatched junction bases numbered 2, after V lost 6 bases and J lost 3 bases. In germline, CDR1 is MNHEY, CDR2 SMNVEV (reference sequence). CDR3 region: CASRQGFGNTIYF. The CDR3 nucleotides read TGTGCCAGCAGACAGGGGTTTGGAAACACCATATATTTT.

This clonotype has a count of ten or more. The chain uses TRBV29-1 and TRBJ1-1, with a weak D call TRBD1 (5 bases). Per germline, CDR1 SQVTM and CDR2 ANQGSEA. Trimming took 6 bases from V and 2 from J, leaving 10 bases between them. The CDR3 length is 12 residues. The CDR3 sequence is CSVKTANTEAFF. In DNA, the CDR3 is TGCAGCGTAAAGACAGCTAACACTGAAGCTTTCTTT.

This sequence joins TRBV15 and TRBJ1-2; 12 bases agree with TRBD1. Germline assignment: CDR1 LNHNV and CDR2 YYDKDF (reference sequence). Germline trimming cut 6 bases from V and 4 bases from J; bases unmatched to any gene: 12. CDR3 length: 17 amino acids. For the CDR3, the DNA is TGTGCCACCAGACTGGGACAGGGGGCCGTCGGTCTCTATGGCTACACCTTC. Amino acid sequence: CATRLGQGAVGLYGYTF.

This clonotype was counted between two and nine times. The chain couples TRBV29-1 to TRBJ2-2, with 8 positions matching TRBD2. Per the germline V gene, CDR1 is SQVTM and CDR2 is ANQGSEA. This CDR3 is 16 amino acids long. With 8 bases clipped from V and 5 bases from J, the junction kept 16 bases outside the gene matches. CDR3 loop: CSQIPKAGVLTGELFF. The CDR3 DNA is TGCAGCCAGATACCAAAAGCGGGAGTTTTAACCGGGGAGCTGTTTTTT.

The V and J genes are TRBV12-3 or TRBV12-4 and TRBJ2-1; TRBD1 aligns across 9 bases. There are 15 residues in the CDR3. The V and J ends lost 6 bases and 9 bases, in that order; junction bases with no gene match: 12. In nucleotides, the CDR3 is TGTGCCAGCAGCCCGGGACAGGGAGTAGGCAGTGAGCAGTTCTTC. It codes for CASSPGQGVGSEQFF.

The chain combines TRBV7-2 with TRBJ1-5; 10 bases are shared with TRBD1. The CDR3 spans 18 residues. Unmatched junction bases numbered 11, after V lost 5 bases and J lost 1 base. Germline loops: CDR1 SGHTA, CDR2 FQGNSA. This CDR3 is CASSTGTGELGSNQPQHF. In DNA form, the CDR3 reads TGTGCCAGCAGCACCGGGACAGGGGAACTAGGGAGCAATCAGCCCCAGCATTTT.

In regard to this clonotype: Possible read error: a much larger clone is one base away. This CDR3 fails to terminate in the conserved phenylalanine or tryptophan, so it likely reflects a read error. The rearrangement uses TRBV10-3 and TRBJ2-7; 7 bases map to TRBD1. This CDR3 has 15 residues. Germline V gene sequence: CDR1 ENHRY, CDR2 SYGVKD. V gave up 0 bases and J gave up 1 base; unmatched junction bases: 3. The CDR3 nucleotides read TGTGCCATCAGTGAGTCGACAGGGAAATCCTACGAGCAGTACTCC. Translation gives CAISESTGKSYEQYS.

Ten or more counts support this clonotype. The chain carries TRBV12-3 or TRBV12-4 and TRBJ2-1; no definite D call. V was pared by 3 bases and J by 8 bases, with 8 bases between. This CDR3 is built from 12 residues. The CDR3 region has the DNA TGTGCCAGCAGTTTGTCGGGCTATGAGCAGTTCTTC. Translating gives CASSLSGYEQFF.

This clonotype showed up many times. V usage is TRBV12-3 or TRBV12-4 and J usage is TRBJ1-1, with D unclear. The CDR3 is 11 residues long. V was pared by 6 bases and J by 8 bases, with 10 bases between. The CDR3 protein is CASRGRGEAFF. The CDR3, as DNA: TGTGCCAGCAGGGGCCGTGGGGAAGCTTTCTTT.

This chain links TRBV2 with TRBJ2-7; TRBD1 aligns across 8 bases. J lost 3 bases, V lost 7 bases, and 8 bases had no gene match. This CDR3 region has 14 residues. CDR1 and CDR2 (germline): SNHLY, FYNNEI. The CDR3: CASIFGQGLYEQYF. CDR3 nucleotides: TGTGCCAGCATTTTCGGACAGGGACTCTACGAGCAGTACTTC.

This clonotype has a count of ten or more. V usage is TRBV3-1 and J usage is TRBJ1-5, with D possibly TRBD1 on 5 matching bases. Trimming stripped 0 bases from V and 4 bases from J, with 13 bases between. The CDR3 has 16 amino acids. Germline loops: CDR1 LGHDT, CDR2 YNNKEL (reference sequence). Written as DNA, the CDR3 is TGTGCCAGCAGCCAAGATTGGCAGGGTGAGAATCAGCCCCAGCATTTT. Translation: CASSQDWQGENQPQHF.

This CDR3 reads CASSPDRDRGLTTNEKLFF. The CDR3 DNA follows: TGTGCCAGCAGCCCCGACCGGGACAGGGGCCTAACAACTAATGAAAAACTGTTTTTT. The rearrangement joins TRBV7-6 to TRBJ1-4, with 10 bases that match TRBD1. CDR3 length: 19 amino acids. V dropped 5 bases and J dropped 0; count of bases not matched to a gene: 12. CDR1 and CDR2 from the germline V gene are SGHVS and FNYEAQ.

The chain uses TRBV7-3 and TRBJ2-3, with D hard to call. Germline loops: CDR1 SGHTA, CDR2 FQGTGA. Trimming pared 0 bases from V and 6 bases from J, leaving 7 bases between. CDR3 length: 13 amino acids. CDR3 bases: TGTGCCAGCAGCTTAACTTCCCCTGATACGCAGTATTTT. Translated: CASSLTSPDTQYF.

As DNA, the CDR3 is TGTGCCAGTAGTTGGCCGGGACAGGGAACCTACGAGCAGTACTTC. This encodes CASSWPGQGTYEQYF. The V gene is TRBV19, the J gene TRBJ2-7, with 9 bases fitting TRBD1. Germline CDR1 LNHDA, CDR2 SQIVND (reference sequence). The CDR3 contains 15 residues. Trimming at V came to 5 bases and at J to 2 bases, leaving 7 bases not matched to a gene.

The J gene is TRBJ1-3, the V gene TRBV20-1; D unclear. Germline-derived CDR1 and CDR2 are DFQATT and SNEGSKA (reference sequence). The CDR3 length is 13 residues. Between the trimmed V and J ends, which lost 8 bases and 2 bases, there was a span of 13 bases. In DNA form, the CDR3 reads TGCAGTACTACACGGGGAACTGGAAACACCATATATTTT. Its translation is CSTTRGTGNTIYF.